This TCR beta chain was sequenced in a study of shared clonotypes between healthy human individuals. The CDR3 covers 14 residues. In germline, CDR1 is SQVTM, CDR2 ANQGSEA. Trimming took off 5 bases at V and 7 bases at J, with 20 bases between the two ends. Several immunoSEQ plates held equal portions of the genomic DNA taken from each subset. With ten immunoSEQ deep assay plates, unsorted PBMC DNA underwent sequencing. Libraries were prepared by immunoSEQ multiplex PCR; TCRdb keeps only in-frame clonotypes and omits some of them. This sample has about 480,000 clones; nearly 80% occur once, and the top ten carry around 12%. The study's findings and limits: Researchers sampled only blood; tissue repertoires likely differ.

On this clone itself: Its antigen is not identified.

This receptor was obtained from a woman aged 35 to 49 in good health. Some clones in this sample may be carry-over from other donors' samples. Sequenced material: PBMCs. J is TRBJ2-5 and V is TRBV29-1; D could derive from TRBD1 or TRBD2 (5 bases each). The CDR3: CSVIEGPVRGTQYF. The DNA for the CDR3 is TGCAGCGTTATTGAAGGCCCGGTGAGGGGGACCCAGTACTTC.